This T cell receptor (beta chain) was found in a study of CD8 T cells in Susac syndrome. Study details: Among the Susac syndrome patients who underwent sequencing, about six had clinically active disease, while eight of them were in remission.

cDNA came from around 0.5 to 1 ug RNA primed by random hexamers. TCRdb passed the immunoSEQ multiplex PCR reads through MiXCR, listing each CDR3 protein once. The data contain roughly 200,000 distinct CDR3 sequences, under 95% of them seen just once; the ten biggest clones take up 0.12%. Germline CDR1 is GTSNPN and CDR2 is SVGIG (reference sequence). The CDR3 contains 13 residues. Trimming cost V 3 bases and J 1 base, with 9 bases left between them. Patients with Susac syndrome met diagnostic criteria that were recently defined for definite or probable disease. Material: CD4+ T cells from PBMCs. The gene calls are TRBV30 and TRBJ2-5; D remains ambiguous. This sequence originates from a human donor with Susac syndrome. The CDR3 nucleotides read TGTGCCTGGAGCGCTGACTTCCAAGAGACCCAGTACTTC. It is translated as CAWSADFQETQYF.